A selection of T cell receptor beta chains follows, all from one sample in a study of glioma-infiltrating T cells. TCRdb reprocessed the multiplex PCR reads with MiXCR, giving one entry per CDR3 protein. The sample has around 97,000 distinct CDR3 sequences; 25% to 30% are singletons. The sequenced sample consisted of glioma tissue, nonneoplastic brain tissue, or PBMCs (not recorded which). The receptors were gathered from a human donor with low-grade glioma or glioblastoma, undergoing nonglioma brain surgery, or in good health (not recorded which). Each CDR3 is given with its conserved first and last residue. D genes are given only for firm matches. Size values are once, few and many counts, or a class for expanded clones, and some rows have none.

size	J	V	D	DNA	CDR3
many	TRBJ1-1	TRBV20-1	NA	TGCAGTGCTAGGATGACTTCTAACACTGAAGCTTTCTTT	CSARMTSNTEAFF
many	TRBJ2-1	TRBV20-1	TRBD2	TGCAGTGCCAGGACTAGCGGGGGGGCCGACAATGAGCAGTTCTTC	CSARTSGGADNEQFF
NA	TRBJ1-3	TRBV9	NA	TGTGCCAGCAGCGCGAAAGCGCGGGACGATGGGGGGGGAAACACCATATATTTT	CASSAKARDDGGGNTIYF
NA	TRBJ2-7	TRBV12-3/TRBV12-4	TRBD2	TGTGCCAGCAGTTTATGGACTAGCGGGGGAGCCTACGAGCAGTACTTC	CASSLWTSGGAYEQYF
many	TRBJ2-7	TRBV2	NA	TGTGCCAGCAAGTTGAGTGGCAGCTCCTACGAGCAGTACTTC	CASKLSGSSYEQYF
many	TRBJ2-5	TRBV18	TRBD2	TGTGCCAGCTCAAGACGAGCGGGGGCCCAAGAGACCCAGTACTTC	CASSRRAGAQETQYF
many	TRBJ2-1	TRBV7-9	TRBD2	TGTGCCAGCAGCTTTTGGGCTCGTAGCGGGGGGGCCAATGAGCAGTTCTTC	CASSFWARSGGANEQFF
many	TRBJ1-2	TRBV20-1	NA	TGCAGTGCCGCAGGAACGGGTGGCTACACCTTC	CSAAGTGGYTF
many	TRBJ2-1	TRBV7-3	NA	TGTGCCAGCAGCTCAGACTCCTCCTACAATGAGCAGTTCTTC	CASSSDSSYNEQFF
NA	TRBJ1-1	TRBV12-3/TRBV12-4	NA	TGTGCCAGCAGTTTACGACAGTTTGGGAACACTGAAGCTTTCTTT	CASSLRQFGNTEAFF
NA	TRBJ2-7	TRBV7-2	NA	TGTGCCAGCAGCTACCTCTACGAGCGGTACTTC	CASSYLYERYF
NA	TRBJ1-2	TRBV4-3	NA	TGCGCCAGCAGCCAAGATAACGCCGCCCGCTACACCTTC	CASSQDNAARYTF
many	TRBJ1-1	TRBV6-1	NA	TGTGCCAGCACCGTTTGGGGGGAAGTTGAAGCTTTCTTT	CASTVWGEVEAFF
NA	TRBJ2-3	TRBV11-3	TRBD2	TGTGCCAGCAGCTTTCGGACTAGCGGGGGGGCCTTTCTGATAGATACGCAGTATTTT	CASSFRTSGGAFLIDTQYF
many	TRBJ1-1	TRBV6-1	NA	TGTGCCAGCAGTGAACGTGCAGGCCTGAACACTGAAGCTTTCTTT	CASSERAGLNTEAFF
NA	TRBJ1-1	TRBV29-1	NA	TGCAGCGTTATGGGGCGGAGGACTGAAGCTTTCTTT	CSVMGRRTEAFF
many	TRBJ2-7	TRBV7-2	TRBD2	TGTGCCAGCAGCGAATACGCTAGCGGGGGTTACGAGCAGTACTTC	CASSEYASGGYEQYF
many	TRBJ2-3	TRBV20-1	NA	TGCAGTGCTATGAGTTCAGATACGCAGTATTTT	CSAMSSDTQYF
many	TRBJ1-5	TRBV6-1	NA	TGTGCCAGCAGTTCCCACTCCGGGGCCTTGGACCAGCCCCAGCATTTT	CASSSHSGALDQPQHF
many	TRBJ1-2	TRBV20-1	NA	TGCAGTGCTGCGGACAGTAACTATGGCTACACCTTC	CSAADSNYGYTF
many	TRBJ2-5	TRBV3-1	TRBD1	TGTGCCAGCATTCGGACAGGGGACCAGACCCAGTACTTC	CASIRTGDQTQYF
NA	TRBJ2-1	TRBV2	TRBD2	TGTGCCAGCATGGGTGGCGGGGGGGCCGGGGAGCAGTTCTTC	CASMGGGGAGEQFF
many	TRBJ2-4	TRBV28	NA	TGTGCCAGCAGTTTAGACGGACAGAAGCGTCACATTCAGTACTTC	CASSLDGQKRHIQYF
few	TRBJ1-2	TRBV12-5	NA	TGTGCTAGTGGTGTCTCCCAGATCTACACCTTC	CASGVSQIYTF
few	TRBJ2-1	TRBV14	TRBD2	TGTGCCAGCAGCCAAACTAGCGGGGGGGCCTACAATGAGCAGTTCTTC	CASSQTSGGAYNEQFF
many	TRBJ1-1	TRBV20-1	TRBD1	TGCAGTGCTAGAGGGACAGGGAACACTGAAGCTTTCTTT	CSARGTGNTEAFF
few	TRBJ2-5	TRBV19	NA	TGTGCCAGTAGTAGACGAATGAACCAAGAGACCCAGTACTTC	CASSRRMNQETQYF
many	TRBJ1-2	TRBV3-1	TRBD1	TGTGCCAGCAGCCTACCGGCGCCAGGGGGCGGCTACACCTTC	CASSLPAPGGGYTF
few	TRBJ1-3	TRBV4-2	NA	TGTGCCAGCAGCCAAGATGGGGCCGTTGGAAACACCATATATTTT	CASSQDGAVGNTIYF
NA	TRBJ2-2	TRBV7-3	NA	TGTGCCAGCAGTTCAAACCCAACTAGTATCCTCAACACCGGGGAGCTGTTTTTT	CASSSNPTSILNTGELFF
NA	TRBJ2-5	TRBV29-1	TRBD1	TGCAGCGTTGACGATGGGGGGACAGGGACTGGGGAGACCCAGTACTTC	CSVDDGGTGTGETQYF
NA	TRBJ2-1	TRBV2	NA	TGTGGCTGCCCGGGGGCGGAGGACAATGAGCAGCTCTTC	CGCPGAEDNEQLF
many	TRBJ1-5	TRBV19	NA	TGTGCCAGTAGTATTTCCCGGACAGGCAATCAGCCCCAGCATTTT	CASSISRTGNQPQHF
NA	TRBJ1-3	TRBV11-2	TRBD1	TGTGCCAGCAGCAAAGGGCAGGGGGCTGGAAACACCATATATTTT	CASSKGQGAGNTIYF
few	TRBJ2-1	TRBV7-2	NA	TGTGCCAGCAGCCCCCCGACAGCTTACAATGAGCAGTTCTTC	CASSPPTAYNEQFF
few	TRBJ1-4	TRBV12-3/TRBV12-4	NA	TGTGCCAGCAGTTTGCGTTTAGAAGCTAATGAAAAACTGTTTTTT	CASSLRLEANEKLFF
many	TRBJ2-7	TRBV20-1	NA	TGCAGTGCACATCCGGACAGATCCTACGAGCAGTACTTC	CSAHPDRSYEQYF
NA	TRBJ1-5	TRBV30	NA	TGTGCCTGGAGTGTTGGAGGCCGACCCCAGCATTTT	CAWSVGGRPQHF
NA	TRBJ2-3	TRBV6-1	NA	TGCGCCACATCTCTACATACAGATACGCAGTATTTT	CATSLHTDTQYF
many	TRBJ2-1	TRBV20-1	NA	TGCAGTGCTAGGTGGTTGCGAAGCTCCTACAATGAGCAGTTCTTC	CSARWLRSSYNEQFF
NA	TRBJ2-7	TRBV7-6	NA	TGTGCCAGCAGCTTAGCTGGACAGAGTTTGAGCTACGAGCAGTACTTC	CASSLAGQSLSYEQYF
many	TRBJ1-2	TRBV7-2	NA	TGTGCCAGCAGCCTAAGGGACGGATCCTATGGCTACACCTTC	CASSLRDGSYGYTF
many	TRBJ1-5	TRBV20-1	TRBD1	TGCAGTGCTAGAGCCGGACAGGGGGCCAATCAGCCCCAGCATTTT	CSARAGQGANQPQHF
NA	TRBJ1-5	TRBV20-1	TRBD1	TGCAGTGCTAGGATCGGACAGGGGGCGAGGAGCAATCAGCCCCAGCATTTT	CSARIGQGARSNQPQHF
many	TRBJ2-7	TRBV6-1	TRBD1	TGTGCCAGCAGTCACAGGGGGAGCTCCTACGAGCAGTACTTC	CASSHRGSSYEQYF
NA	TRBJ2-3	TRBV11-2	NA	TGTGCCAGCACCAGTTACTTGGGCGTGGGGGCCCAAGATACGCAGTATTTT	CASTSYLGVGAQDTQYF
few	TRBJ2-3	TRBV30	NA	TGTGCCTGGAGAAGGGAACCAGATACGCAGTATTTT	CAWRREPDTQYF
many	TRBJ2-1	TRBV20-1	NA	TGCAGTGCTAGAACCCGCCGGAGCTCCTACAATGAGCAGTTCTTC	CSARTRRSSYNEQFF
few	TRBJ1-5	TRBV5-4	TRBD1	TGTGCCAGCAGCTTCGGGACAGGGGCTGGCCAGCCCCAGCATTTT	CASSFGTGAGQPQHF
NA	TRBJ2-7	TRBV12-3/TRBV12-4	TRBD2	TGTGCCAGCAGGACTAGCGGACATAACTCCTACGAGCAGTACTTC	CASRTSGHNSYEQYF
NA	TRBJ1-2	TRBV7-9	NA	TGTGCCAGCAGTCGGTCGACCACGGTTGCCAGCTATGGCTACACCTTC	CASSRSTTVASYGYTF
NA	TRBJ1-1	TRBV6-6	NA	TGTGCCAGCAGTTTATCAGGGGACCCTGAAGCTTTCTTT	CASSLSGDPEAFF